The 29 T cell receptor beta chains reported below all come from one sample, sequenced in a study of T cells in Graves' hyperthyroidism and ophthalmopathy. RNA transcripts were the template for amplifying TCR beta CDR3 regions. Using the HTBI primer set, a first-round RT-PCR was run on the TCR CDR3. TCRdb re-analysed the multiplex PCR reads in MiXCR, keeping a single row per CDR3 protein. This table has about 270,000 distinct CDR3 sequences, about 20% appearing once. The material sequenced was blood. These TCRs come from a man aged 30 to 39 with Graves' ophthalmopathy.

In DNA, the CDR3 is TGTGCCAGCAGCGACCTACTAGAGAGAGAGACCCAGTACTTC. Translated, it gives CASSDLLERETQYF. J is TRBJ2-5 and V is TRBV4-2; TRBD2 is a possible D gene (5 bases). This CDR3 region has 14 residues. Germline values: CDR1 LGHNA, CDR2 YNFKEQ. V was trimmed by 5 bases and J by 4 bases, leaving 14 bases between them.

This clonotype was seen many times. The V and J genes are TRBV20-1 and TRBJ2-1; 7 bases are a match to TRBD2. Germline V gene data show CDR1 as DFQATT and CDR2 as SNEGSKA (reference sequence). J was trimmed by 0 bases and V by 0 bases; bases with no gene match: 5. There are 16 residues in the CDR3. DNA of the CDR3: TGCAGTGCTAGAGAAGTGGGAGGGTTCTCCTACAATGAGCAGTTCTTC. It codes for CSAREVGGFSYNEQFF.

This clonotype was seen a few times. The chain couples TRBV6-6 to TRBJ2-7, with unresolved D. Trimming stripped 0 bases from V and 6 bases from J, with 3 bases between. The CDR3 has 11 amino acids. Germline CDR1 reads MNHNY; CDR2 reads SVGAGI (reference sequence). The CDR3 reads CASSYSGEQYF. The DNA for the CDR3 is TGTGCCAGCAGTTACTCGGGCGAGCAGTACTTC.

The gene calls are TRBV19 and TRBJ1-1, with D hard to call. Germline V gene data show CDR1 as LNHDA and CDR2 as SQIVND (reference sequence). Between the trimmed V and J ends, which lost 3 bases and 7 bases, there was a span of 9 bases. This CDR3 is built from 12 residues. The CDR3 loop reads CASSITAHEAFF. CDR3 nucleotide sequence: TGTGCCAGTAGTATCACCGCGCATGAAGCTTTCTTT.

The chain carries TRBV6-2 or TRBV6-3 and TRBJ2-7; D possibly corresponds to TRBD1 (5 bases). The CDR3 has 14 amino acids. Germline CDR1 and CDR2: MNHEY and SVGEGT. Trimming removed 2 bases from V and 5 bases from J, with 13 bases in between. CDR3: CASSYTDTRNEQYF. In DNA form, the CDR3 reads TGTGCCAGCAGTTACACGGACACCCGAAACGAGCAGTACTTC.

V is TRBV6-5 and J is TRBJ1-5; D unresolved. CDR1 is MNHEY and CDR2 is SVGAGI in the germline V gene. The CDR3 length is 14 residues. V dropped 8 bases and J dropped 2 bases, with 13 bases sitting between them. The CDR3 region has the DNA TGTGCCAGCGCAAGGTCCTCGGGCAATCAGCCCCAGCATTTT. As protein: CASARSSGNQPQHF.

This clonotype has only one observation. J is TRBJ2-7 and V is TRBV6-1; TRBD2 agrees at 11 bases. J was trimmed by 0 bases and V by 6 bases; bases with no gene match: 7. CDR3 length: 16 residues. Germline CDR1 and CDR2: MNHNS and SASEGT. The CDR3 here is CASSRGTSGLSYEQYF. The CDR3 nucleotides read TGTGCCAGCAGCCGTGGGACTAGCGGTCTCTCCTACGAGCAGTACTTC.

This clonotype was counted between two and nine times. J is TRBJ2-5 and V is TRBV28; 7 bases are a match to TRBD1. The germline V gene has CDR1 MDHEN and CDR2 SYDVKM. This CDR3 has 14 residues. V trimming: 7 bases; J trimming: 5 bases; junction bases outside the gene matches: 10. The CDR3 is CASTNRGSQETQYF. The CDR3 DNA sequence: TGTGCCAGCACGAACAGGGGATCCCAGGAGACCCAGTACTTC.

V gene TRBV19 combines with J gene TRBJ2-6; D gene unclear. With 5 bases removed from V and 3 bases from J, the gap between germline ends came to 8 bases. Germline V gene lookup returns CDR1 LNHDA and CDR2 SQIVND (reference sequence). The CDR3 is 14 amino acids. The CDR3: CASSWGFGANVLTF. The CDR3 DNA is TGTGCCAGTAGTTGGGGATTTGGGGCCAACGTCCTGACTTTC.

This clonotype was found many times. The gene calls are TRBV28 and TRBJ1-2; 7 bases agree with TRBD1. The CDR3 has 16 residues. Germline V gene sequence: CDR1 MDHEN, CDR2 SYDVKM. V gave up 0 bases and J gave up 3 bases; unmatched junction bases: 7. The CDR3 DNA is TGTGCCAGCAGTTTATGGGGACAGACCCTTCACTATGGCTACACCTTC. Amino acids: CASSLWGQTLHYGYTF.

This clonotype was recorded many times. For the CDR3, the DNA is TGCAGTGCCTCCTCCGGGGATACGCAGTATTTT. It specifies CSASSGDTQYF. This chain joins TRBV20-1 and TRBJ2-3; D is unclear. V gave up 6 bases and J gave up 6 bases, with 10 bases separating them. Per the germline V gene, CDR1 is DFQATT and CDR2 is SNEGSKA (reference sequence). The CDR3 contains 11 residues.

V gene TRBV6-2 or TRBV6-3 combines with J gene TRBJ2-1; D is undetermined. The V end was cut by 8 bases, the J end by 9 bases, with 17 bases between. The CDR3 is 13 amino acids. Germline CDR1 MNHEY, CDR2 SVGEGT. CDR3 nucleotide sequence: TGTGCCAGCGCCTCGCCCCCTTCGGTTGAGCAGTTCTTC. As protein: CASASPPSVEQFF.

The table lists this clonotype with a count of one. The V gene is TRBV6-1, the J gene TRBJ2-2, with D hard to call. The CDR3 totals 15 residues. With 2 bases removed from V and 5 bases from J, the gap between germline ends came to 12 bases. From germline, CDR1 is MNHNS and CDR2 SASEGT. The DNA of the CDR3 is TGTGCCAGCAGTGAAAATAGGGTAGGGACCGGGGAGCTGTTTTTT. Translating it yields CASSENRVGTGELFF.

This chain joins TRBV6-5 and TRBJ2-5; TRBD1 is a possible D gene (5 bases). V was shortened by 3 bases and J by 5 bases, with 16 bases between the two germline ends. Germline loops: CDR1 MNHEY, CDR2 SVGAGI. There are 15 residues in the CDR3. The CDR3 DNA sequence: TGTGCCAGCAGTTATCAGGGCATTCTGGCGGAGACCCAGTACTTC. This sequence encodes CASSYQGILAETQYF.

In this sample, this clonotype turned up a few times. This chain joins TRBV18 and TRBJ2-1; TRBD2 matches 10 bases. Germline V gene lookup returns CDR1 KGHSH and CDR2 LQKENI. J was trimmed by 2 bases and V by 6 bases; bases with no gene match: 10. The CDR3 is 17 residues long. In DNA form, the CDR3 reads TGTGCCAGCTCTCAAACCGGGACTAGCGAGGCCTACAATGAGCAGTTCTTC. Protein sequence: CASSQTGTSEAYNEQFF.

This clonotype was seen repeatedly, ten times or more. The germline gene is not matched at one end of the junction; a read error may be the cause. The chain recombines TRBV11-2 with TRBJ2-1; a weak D match, TRBD2 (5 bases). Germline lookup yields CDR1 SGHAT and CDR2 FQNNGV. This CDR3 has 14 residues. The CDR3: CASSPRTDYTEQFF. CDR3 bases: TGTGCCAGCAGCCCTCGGACTGATTACACTGAGCAGTTCTTC.

This rearrangement joins TRBV3-1 to TRBJ2-5; perhaps TRBD2 as D (6 bases). The length of the CDR3 is 15 residues. Trimming left V 6 bases short and J 5 bases short, with 19 bases between. CDR1 and CDR2 from the germline V gene are LGHDT and YNNKEL (reference sequence). The DNA of the CDR3 is TGTGCCAGCAGTCCCCTAGGGCCGGGGGAGGAGACCCAGTACTTC. Protein sequence: CASSPLGPGEETQYF.

The chain joins TRBV7-2 to TRBJ1-1, with D tentatively TRBD1 (6 bases). The CDR3 extends over 13 amino acids. Germline values: CDR1 SGHTA, CDR2 FQGNSA. V lost 5 bases and J lost 1, with 8 bases in between. The CDR3: CASSGQPNTEAFF. The CDR3, as DNA: TGTGCCAGCAGCGGACAGCCGAACACTGAAGCTTTCTTT.

This clonotype was detected only a few times. The chain couples TRBV4-2 to TRBJ1-5; no clear D. This CDR3 contains 15 residues. Germline CDR1 is LGHNA and CDR2 is YNFKEQ. The ends were cut back, 0 bases at V and 5 bases at J, with 11 bases in the middle. This CDR3 reads CASSQDGRSDQPQHF. CDR3 nucleotide sequence: TGTGCCAGCAGCCAAGATGGTAGGTCGGATCAGCCCCAGCATTTT.

This clonotype was picked up a small number of times. This chain links TRBV19 with TRBJ2-7, with a possible D match to TRBD2 (5 bases). The V and J ends lost 6 bases and 0 bases respectively, with 15 bases between them. CDR3 length: 15 amino acids. Germline V lookup: CDR1 LNHDA, CDR2 SQIVND (reference sequence). The CDR3 spells CASRTVGEGSYEQYF. The DNA for the CDR3 is TGTGCCAGTAGAACCGTAGGAGAGGGCTCCTACGAGCAGTACTTC.

This clonotype appeared a few times. V and J are TRBV11-2 and TRBJ1-2, with D maybe TRBD1 (6 bases). Germline V gene data show CDR1 as SGHAT and CDR2 as FQNNGV. The V end was cut by 7 bases, the J end by 7 bases, with 19 bases between. CDR3 length: 14 residues. CDR3 protein: CASITLGAGAGYTF. The DNA of the CDR3 is TGTGCCAGCATCACTCTTGGGGCAGGGGCTGGCTACACCTTC.

The CDR3 bases are TGTGCCAGCAGCCAAAAACTAGCGGGAGCGACGGAGACCCAGTACTTC. As protein: CASSQKLAGATETQYF. The chain carries TRBV3-1 and TRBJ2-5; 11 bases line up with TRBD2. V dropped 2 bases and J dropped 5; count of bases not matched to a gene: 7. The CDR3 is 16 residues long. Germline V gives CDR1 LGHDT, CDR2 YNNKEL (reference sequence).

This clonotype occurred a few times. The rearrangement links TRBV28 to TRBJ2-7; no firm D call. Germline V gives CDR1 MDHEN, CDR2 SYDVKM. Trimming shortened V by 7 bases and J by 0 bases, and 10 bases separated the two germline ends. The CDR3 runs to 13 residues. In DNA form, the CDR3 reads TGTGCCAGCACCCTCCCTAGCTCCTACGAGCAGTACTTC. This encodes CASTLPSSYEQYF.

This chain joins TRBV20-1 and TRBJ2-1; TRBD2 agrees at 12 bases. There are 16 residues in the CDR3. Germline CDR1 is DFQATT and CDR2 is SNEGSKA (reference sequence). Germline trimming cut 6 bases from V and 0 bases from J; bases unmatched to any gene: 6. CDR3 loop: CSARPLAGGSYNEQFF. CDR3 in DNA: TGCAGTGCACGTCCACTAGCGGGAGGCTCCTACAATGAGCAGTTCTTC.

This clonotype was observed once. The V call is TRBV24-1, the J call TRBJ2-1; 10 positions match TRBD2. CDR3 length equals 16 residues. V trimming: 3 bases; J trimming: 5 bases; junction bases outside the gene matches: 6. Germline V gene sequence: CDR1 KGHDR, CDR2 SFDVKD. For the CDR3, the DNA is TGTGCCACCAGTGATCCAGCGGGAGGGCTCCACAATGAGCAGTTCTTC. Translated: CATSDPAGGLHNEQFF.

In this sample, this clonotype turned up a few times. The V call is TRBV7-9, the J call TRBJ2-7, with no clear D. The V gene lost 1 base and the J gene lost 6 bases, with 10 bases spanning the gap. The length of the CDR3 is 13 residues. Germline V gives CDR1 SEHNR, CDR2 FQNEAQ (reference sequence). CDR3 in DNA: TGTGCCAGCAGCTTAGGTCCCGGTCGCGAGCAGTACTTC. Its translation is CASSLGPGREQYF.

This sequence joins TRBV20-1 and TRBJ2-1; 10 nucleotides line up with TRBD2. The ends lost 3 bases at V and 12 bases at J; junction bases unmatched: 8. Germline CDR1 reads DFQATT; CDR2 reads SNEGSKA (reference sequence). The CDR3 spans 13 residues. DNA for the CDR3: TGCAGTGCTAGTCCTCTAGCGGGAGACGGGCAGTTCTTC. This sequence encodes CSASPLAGDGQFF.

In its sample, this clonotype was seen many times. The J gene is TRBJ1-1, the V gene TRBV2, with a tentative D call TRBD1 (5 bases). Germline CDR1 SNHLY, CDR2 FYNNEI. The CDR3 runs 11 residues. V shed 3 bases and J shed 7 bases, with 6 bases lying between them. The CDR3 DNA follows: TGTGCCAGCAGTGAGCAGGGTGAAGCTTTCTTT. Protein product: CASSEQGEAFF.

This chain uses TRBV12-3 or TRBV12-4 with TRBJ2-2, with 14 bases that match TRBD2. J was trimmed by 6 bases and V by 6 bases; bases with no gene match: 18. The CDR3 runs 20 residues. CDR3 loop: CASRLGLAGGLDIQAGELFF. The CDR3 nucleotides are TGTGCCAGCAGACTTGGACTAGCGGGAGGCCTGGATATTCAGGCCGGGGAGCTGTTTTTT.